These T cell receptor beta chains were read from a single sample in a study of CD8 T cells in ankylosing spondylitis. TCRdb reprocessed the 5' RACE reads via MiXCR and lists one record per CDR3 protein. In the table there are about 160,000 distinct CDR3 sequences, about 17% of which are singletons. Sequencing input: blood, either unsorted or a sorted T cell fraction (not recorded which). The receptors come from a male donor with ankylosing spondylitis or in good health (not recorded which). Each CDR3 is given with its conserved first and last residue. Fields, in order: V gene, clone size, J gene, D gene, CDR3 protein, CDR3 DNA. The D gene is left open where the match is weak. A clone size is listed for some rows: how often the clone was seen (once, few, many), or a class if it is expanded.

V gene: TRBV18; clone size: many; J gene: TRBJ2-3; D gene: TRBD1; CDR3 protein: CASSPIRDRGTDTQYF; CDR3 DNA: TGTGCCAGCTCACCAATTCGGGACAGGGGCACAGATACGCAGTATTTT
V gene: TRBV4-2; clone size: many; J gene: TRBJ1-4; D gene: .; CDR3 protein: CASSQGGVKLFF; CDR3 DNA: TGTGCCAGCAGCCAAGGCGGCGTAAAACTGTTTTTT
V gene: TRBV7-2; clone size: .; J gene: TRBJ1-1; D gene: TRBD1; CDR3 protein: CASLLTGGLMNTEAFF; CDR3 DNA: TGTGCCAGCCTTCTGACAGGGGGCTTAATGAACACTGAAGCTTTCTTT
V gene: TRBV12-3/TRBV12-4; clone size: .; J gene: TRBJ2-5; D gene: TRBD1; CDR3 protein: CASRTGVATQYF; CDR3 DNA: TGTGCCAGTCGGACAGGGGTGGCGACCCAGTACTTC
V gene: TRBV12-3/TRBV12-4; clone size: few; J gene: TRBJ1-5; D gene: TRBD1; CDR3 protein: CASSLLPPGQGLGNQPQHF; CDR3 DNA: TGTGCCAGCAGTTTATTGCCCCCCGGACAGGGCTTAGGCAATCAGCCCCAGCATTTT
V gene: TRBV20-1; clone size: many; J gene: TRBJ2-1; D gene: TRBD2; CDR3 protein: CSASVGGSLVSEQFF; CDR3 DNA: TGCAGTGCTAGCGTTGGCGGGAGTTTGGTTTCGGAGCAGTTCTTC
V gene: TRBV5-1; clone size: many; J gene: TRBJ1-2; D gene: .; CDR3 protein: CASSLRSGGGPNYGYTF; CDR3 DNA: TGCGCCAGCAGCTTGCGGTCAGGCGGTGGGCCTAACTATGGCTACACCTTC
V gene: TRBV5-1; clone size: .; J gene: TRBJ2-7; D gene: TRBD2; CDR3 protein: CASSFPGRDYEQYF; CDR3 DNA: TGCGCCAGCAGCTTCCCAGGGAGGGACTACGAGCAGTACTTC
V gene: TRBV12-3/TRBV12-4; clone size: .; J gene: TRBJ2-2; D gene: .; CDR3 protein: CASSLKSGTGELFF; CDR3 DNA: TGTGCCAGCAGTTTGAAAAGCGGGACCGGGGAGCTGTTTTTT
V gene: TRBV6-2/TRBV6-3; clone size: many; J gene: TRBJ2-3; D gene: .; CDR3 protein: CASSFLVSTDTQYF; CDR3 DNA: TGTGCCAGCAGTTTCCTAGTTAGCACAGATACGCAGTATTTT
V gene: TRBV20-1; clone size: .; J gene: TRBJ2-3; D gene: .; CDR3 protein: CCARDIIPGTMPDTQYF; CDR3 DNA: TGCTGTGCTAGAGATATTATTCCGGGGACCATGCCAGATACGCAGTATTTT
V gene: TRBV4-1; clone size: few; J gene: TRBJ2-5; D gene: TRBD2; CDR3 protein: CASAGSGSGETQYF; CDR3 DNA: TGCGCCAGCGCGGGTAGCGGGTCAGGAGAGACCCAGTACTTC
V gene: TRBV20-1; clone size: many; J gene: TRBJ2-1; D gene: .; CDR3 protein: CSARKARPNNEQFF; CDR3 DNA: TGCAGTGCTAGGAAAGCGCGACCGAACAATGAGCAGTTCTTC
V gene: TRBV20-1; clone size: few; J gene: TRBJ2-1; D gene: TRBD2; CDR3 protein: CSASELAGSIEQFF; CDR3 DNA: TGCAGTGCTAGTGAACTAGCGGGATCAATTGAGCAGTTCTTC
V gene: TRBV20-1; clone size: .; J gene: TRBJ2-1; D gene: .; CDR3 protein: CSARGGGFSYNEQFF; CDR3 DNA: TGCAGTGCTAGGGGAGGGGGATTCTCCTACAATGAGCAGTTCTTC
V gene: TRBV2; clone size: many; J gene: TRBJ1-1; D gene: .; CDR3 protein: CASRAGARNAEAFF; CDR3 DNA: TGTGCCAGCAGGGCTGGGGCCAGGAACGCTGAAGCTTTCTTT
V gene: TRBV20-1; clone size: many; J gene: TRBJ1-5; D gene: .; CDR3 protein: CSASAQQKNQPQHF; CDR3 DNA: TGCAGTGCTAGCGCACAGCAGAAAAATCAGCCCCAGCATTTT
V gene: TRBV20-1; clone size: medium-sized; J gene: TRBJ2-3; D gene: TRBD2; CDR3 protein: CSAPGSGRTDTQYF; CDR3 DNA: TGCAGTGCTCCGGGAAGCGGGAGGACAGATACGCAGTATTTT
V gene: TRBV3-1; clone size: many; J gene: TRBJ2-3; D gene: .; CDR3 protein: CASSKGTRTDTQYF; CDR3 DNA: TGTGCCAGCAGCAAAGGGACGAGAACAGATACGCAGTATTTT
V gene: TRBV3-1; clone size: .; J gene: TRBJ2-7; D gene: .; CDR3 protein: CASWEHRTYEQYF; CDR3 DNA: TGTGCCAGCTGGGAGCACAGGACCTACGAGCAGTACTTC
V gene: TRBV29-1; clone size: many; J gene: TRBJ1-3; D gene: .; CDR3 protein: CSGWQPGNTIYF; CDR3 DNA: TGCAGCGGCTGGCAACCTGGAAACACCATATATTTT
V gene: TRBV20-1; clone size: few; J gene: TRBJ1-5; D gene: .; CDR3 protein: CSARQNSNQPQHF; CDR3 DNA: TGCAGTGCTAGACAGAATAGCAATCAGCCCCAGCATTTT
V gene: TRBV12-3/TRBV12-4; clone size: many; J gene: TRBJ1-6; D gene: .; CDR3 protein: CASSTGTDNSPLHF; CDR3 DNA: TGTGCCAGCAGTACCGGGACGGATAATTCACCCCTCCACTTT
V gene: TRBV4-1; clone size: few; J gene: TRBJ1-1; D gene: TRBD1; CDR3 protein: CASSQPGTGSTEAFF; CDR3 DNA: TGCGCCAGCAGCCAACCCGGGACAGGCAGCACTGAAGCTTTCTTT
V gene: TRBV12-3/TRBV12-4; clone size: .; J gene: TRBJ2-7; D gene: .; CDR3 protein: CASSENGPSYEQYF; CDR3 DNA: TGTGCCAGCAGTGAGAACGGGCCGTCCTACGAGCAGTACTTC
V gene: TRBV9; clone size: few; J gene: TRBJ2-3; D gene: .; CDR3 protein: CASSSSHTDTQYF; CDR3 DNA: TGTGCCAGCAGCTCTAGTCACACAGATACGCAGTATTTT
V gene: TRBV5-1; clone size: many; J gene: TRBJ2-1; D gene: TRBD2; CDR3 protein: CASSLALAGGNEQFF; CDR3 DNA: TGCGCCAGCAGCTTGGCTCTAGCGGGAGGGAATGAGCAGTTCTTC
V gene: TRBV5-5; clone size: few; J gene: TRBJ1-2; D gene: .; CDR3 protein: CASSMNGGYTF; CDR3 DNA: TGTGCCAGCAGCATGAACGGTGGCTACACCTTC
V gene: TRBV29-1; clone size: few; J gene: TRBJ2-5; D gene: .; CDR3 protein: CSVGYQETQYF; CDR3 DNA: TGCAGCGTAGGCTACCAAGAGACCCAGTACTTC
V gene: TRBV5-1; clone size: .; J gene: TRBJ2-1; D gene: TRBD2; CDR3 protein: CASSRAGGSFLAEQFF; CDR3 DNA: TGTGCCAGCAGCCGGGCTGGCGGGAGCTTTCTCGCTGAGCAGTTCTTC
V gene: TRBV6-2/TRBV6-3; clone size: .; J gene: TRBJ2-1; D gene: TRBD2; CDR3 protein: CASSLLAGAYNEQFF; CDR3 DNA: TGTGCCAGCAGCCTTCTAGCGGGAGCATATAATGAGCAGTTCTTC
V gene: TRBV29-1; clone size: few; J gene: TRBJ1-1; D gene: TRBD1; CDR3 protein: CSGKGAVEAFF; CDR3 DNA: TGCAGCGGAAAGGGGGCGGTTGAAGCTTTCTTT
V gene: TRBV5-5; clone size: .; J gene: TRBJ2-7; D gene: TRBD1; CDR3 protein: CASRDDRASYEQYF; CDR3 DNA: TGTGCCAGCAGGGATGACAGGGCGAGCTACGAGCAGTACTTC
V gene: TRBV5-1; clone size: many; J gene: TRBJ2-2; D gene: .; CDR3 protein: CASSSASGNTGELFF; CDR3 DNA: TGCGCCAGCAGCAGTGCGAGCGGGAACACCGGGGAGCTGTTTTTT
V gene: TRBV20-1; clone size: many; J gene: TRBJ1-2; D gene: TRBD1; CDR3 protein: CSAKQGEVNYGYTF; CDR3 DNA: TGCAGTGCTAAACAGGGGGAGGTTAACTATGGCTACACCTTC
V gene: TRBV20-1; clone size: many; J gene: TRBJ1-5; D gene: .; CDR3 protein: CSASPGNQPQHF; CDR3 DNA: TGCAGTGCTAGTCCAGGGAATCAGCCCCAGCATTTT
V gene: TRBV5-1; clone size: .; J gene: TRBJ2-1; D gene: TRBD1; CDR3 protein: CASSVGGQGFNGQFF; CDR3 DNA: TGCGCCAGTAGCGTAGGAGGACAGGGGTTCAATGGGCAGTTCTTC
V gene: TRBV5-1; clone size: many; J gene: TRBJ2-3; D gene: TRBD1; CDR3 protein: CASSYGIQTEGATQYF; CDR3 DNA: TGCGCCAGCAGCTACGGCATCCAGACAGAGGGGGCTACGCAGTATTTT
V gene: TRBV2; clone size: few; J gene: TRBJ2-1; D gene: TRBD2; CDR3 protein: CASSEIWLAEEVKLFF; CDR3 DNA: TGTGCCAGCAGTGAAATCTGGCTAGCGGAGGAGGTAAAGCTGTTCTTC
V gene: TRBV28; clone size: few; J gene: TRBJ2-5; D gene: .; CDR3 protein: CASSPEANRGETQYF; CDR3 DNA: TGTGCCAGCAGTCCTGAAGCTAATAGAGGAGAGACCCAGTACTTC
V gene: TRBV5-1; clone size: .; J gene: TRBJ2-3; D gene: .; CDR3 protein: CASSLGSYTDTQYF; CDR3 DNA: TGCGCCAGCAGCTTGGGGTCTTACACAGATACGCAGTATTTT
V gene: TRBV5-1; clone size: .; J gene: TRBJ2-7; D gene: TRBD2; CDR3 protein: CASSETSGSYEQYF; CDR3 DNA: TGCGCCAGCAGCGAGACTAGCGGGAGTTACGAGCAGTACTTC
V gene: TRBV6-6; clone size: few; J gene: TRBJ2-1; D gene: .; CDR3 protein: CASSYSPYRPPSSYNEQFF; CDR3 DNA: TGTGCCAGCAGTTACTCGCCATACAGGCCACCGAGCTCCTACAATGAGCAGTTCTTC
V gene: TRBV28; clone size: many; J gene: TRBJ1-1; D gene: .; CDR3 protein: CASIKLNTEAFF; CDR3 DNA: TGTGCCAGTATAAAGCTGAACACTGAAGCTTTCTTT
V gene: TRBV7-9; clone size: .; J gene: TRBJ2-5; D gene: .; CDR3 protein: CASSPSRETQYF; CDR3 DNA: TGTGCCAGCAGCCCGTCAAGAGAGACCCAGTACTTC
V gene: TRBV12-3/TRBV12-4; clone size: many; J gene: TRBJ2-1; D gene: TRBD2; CDR3 protein: CASSSGGRAGVYNEQFF; CDR3 DNA: TGTGCCAGCAGTTCCGGCGGGAGAGCGGGAGTTTACAATGAGCAGTTCTTC
V gene: TRBV10-3; clone size: many; J gene: TRBJ1-1; D gene: .; CDR3 protein: CASSGTGTTEAFF; CDR3 DNA: TGTGCCAGCTCGGGGACCGGGACCACTGAAGCTTTCTTT
V gene: TRBV7-3; clone size: few; J gene: TRBJ2-3; D gene: .; CDR3 protein: CASSLRGISTDTQYF; CDR3 DNA: TGTGCCAGCAGCTTGCGGGGAATTAGCACAGATACGCAGTATTTT
V gene: TRBV24-1; clone size: .; J gene: TRBJ2-1; D gene: .; CDR3 protein: CATSGQASYNEQFF; CDR3 DNA: TGTGCCACCAGTGGGCAGGCCTCCTACAATGAGCAGTTCTTC
V gene: TRBV5-6; clone size: few; J gene: TRBJ1-4; D gene: .; CDR3 protein: CASSFRGVNEKLFF; CDR3 DNA: TGTGCCAGCAGCTTCAGGGGAGTTAATGAAAAACTGTTTTTT
V gene: TRBV23-1; clone size: few; J gene: TRBJ2-7; D gene: .; CDR3 protein: CASSQFLYEQYF; CDR3 DNA: TGCGCCAGCAGTCAATTCCTCTACGAGCAGTACTTC
V gene: TRBV9; clone size: .; J gene: TRBJ1-1; D gene: TRBD1; CDR3 protein: CASSVGEGGVRAFF; CDR3 DNA: TGTGCCAGCAGCGTAGGAGAAGGGGGCGTGAGAGCTTTCTTT
V gene: TRBV20-1; clone size: many; J gene: TRBJ2-3; D gene: TRBD2; CDR3 protein: CSARVLREIGDTQYF; CDR3 DNA: TGCAGTGCTAGAGTTCTGCGGGAGATTGGAGATACGCAGTATTTT
V gene: TRBV4-1; clone size: .; J gene: TRBJ2-2; D gene: .; CDR3 protein: CASSPNSGKTGELFF; CDR3 DNA: TGCGCCAGCAGCCCCAATTCAGGGAAAACCGGGGAGCTGTTTTTT
V gene: TRBV5-6; clone size: .; J gene: TRBJ1-6; D gene: .; CDR3 protein: CASKPRGEYNSPLHF; CDR3 DNA: TGTGCCAGCAAACCTCGGGGGGAATATAATTCACCCCTCCACTTT